Listed here is a single TCR beta chain. As yet, its antigen is unknown. This entry belongs to a study of a mutant IDH1 vaccine in newly diagnosed glioma. For the study at large: Patients received eight vaccinations in weeks 1, 3, 5, 7, 11, 15, 19, 23. Study-wide findings and caveats: The study observed vaccine-induced immune responses in 90% to 95% of patients.

The CDR3 contains 13 residues. V lost 8 bases and J lost 6, with 17 bases in between. Germline V gene lookup returns CDR1 SNHLY and CDR2 FYNNEI. Produced via immunoSEQ multiplex PCR; TCRdb's table is partial and in-frame only. The sample shows just over 65,000 clones, under 90% of them seen only once. The time point is: week 23, last vaccination. Every vaccination contained 300 ug of the mutant IDH1 20-mer peptide and was paired with topical imiquimod. Each donor presented with a new WHO grade 3 or 4 astrocytoma that tested IDH1-mutant and showed ATRX loss. V usage is TRBV2 and J usage is TRBJ2-7, with D unresolved. This receptor was obtained from a man younger than 30 with glioma. The sequences come from PBMCs, collected from a glioma patient whose treatment included an IDH1 peptide vaccine. The CDR3 protein is CASLYQFPGEQYF. For the CDR3, the DNA is TGTGCCAGCCTCTACCAGTTCCCAGGCGAGCAGTACTTC.